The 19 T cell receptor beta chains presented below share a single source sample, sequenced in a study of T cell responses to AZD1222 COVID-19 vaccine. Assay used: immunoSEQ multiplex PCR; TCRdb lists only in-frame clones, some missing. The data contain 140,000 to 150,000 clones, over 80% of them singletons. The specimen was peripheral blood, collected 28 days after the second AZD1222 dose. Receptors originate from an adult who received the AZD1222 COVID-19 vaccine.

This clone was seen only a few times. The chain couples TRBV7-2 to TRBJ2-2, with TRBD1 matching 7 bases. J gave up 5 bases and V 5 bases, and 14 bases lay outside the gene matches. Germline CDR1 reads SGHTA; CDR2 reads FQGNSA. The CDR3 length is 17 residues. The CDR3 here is CASSREGADALTGELFF. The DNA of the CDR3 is TGTGCCAGCAGCAGAGAGGGGGCAGACGCTCTTACCGGGGAGCTGTTTTTT.

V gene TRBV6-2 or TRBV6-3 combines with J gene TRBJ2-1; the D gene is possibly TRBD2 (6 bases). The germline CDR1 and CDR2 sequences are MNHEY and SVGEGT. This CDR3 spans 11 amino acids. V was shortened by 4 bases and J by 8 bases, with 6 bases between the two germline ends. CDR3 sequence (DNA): TGTGCCAGCAGTTGGGGGGATGAGCAGTTCTTC. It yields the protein CASSWGDEQFF.

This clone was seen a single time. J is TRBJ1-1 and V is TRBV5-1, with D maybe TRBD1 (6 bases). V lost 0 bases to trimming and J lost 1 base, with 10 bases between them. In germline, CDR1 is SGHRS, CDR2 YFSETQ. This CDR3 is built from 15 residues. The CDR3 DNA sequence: TGCGCCAGCAGCTTGGTCCCAGGGGCGAACACTGAAGCTTTCTTT. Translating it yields CASSLVPGANTEAFF. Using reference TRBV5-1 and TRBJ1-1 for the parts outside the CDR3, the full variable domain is KAGVTQTPRYLIKTRGQQVTLSCSPISGHRSVSWYQQTPGQGLQFLFEYFSETQRNKGNFPGRFSGRQFSNSRSEMNVSTLELGDSALYLCASSLVPGANTEAFFGQGTRLTVV.

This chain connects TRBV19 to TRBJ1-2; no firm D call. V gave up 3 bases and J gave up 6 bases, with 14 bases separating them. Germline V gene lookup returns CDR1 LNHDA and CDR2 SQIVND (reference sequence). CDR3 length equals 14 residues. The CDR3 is CASSIGGRVNGYTF. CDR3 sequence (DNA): TGTGCCAGTAGTATCGGCGGGAGAGTGAATGGCTACACCTTC.

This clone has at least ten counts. CDR3 bases: TGTGCCAGCAGTGAAACGTGGGGAGATGGCTACACCTTC. Its protein product is CASSETWGDGYTF. The chain carries TRBV2 and TRBJ1-2; no firm D call. The length of the CDR3 is 13 residues. V lost 2 bases and J 6 bases, leaving 10 bases between the germline ends. Germline-derived CDR1 and CDR2 are SNHLY and FYNNEI.

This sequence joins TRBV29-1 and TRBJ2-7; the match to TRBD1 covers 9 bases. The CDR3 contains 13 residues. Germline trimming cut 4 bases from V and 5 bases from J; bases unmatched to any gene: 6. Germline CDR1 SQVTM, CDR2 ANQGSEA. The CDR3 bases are TGCAGCGTTGGGAGGGACAGGGCCGACGAGCAGTACTTC. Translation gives CSVGRDRADEQYF.

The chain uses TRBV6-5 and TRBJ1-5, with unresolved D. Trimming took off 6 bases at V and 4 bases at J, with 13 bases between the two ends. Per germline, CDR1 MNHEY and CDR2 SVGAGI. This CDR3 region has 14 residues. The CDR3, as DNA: TGTGCCAGCAGACTAATACGGGCGAATCAGCCCCAGCATTTT. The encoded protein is CASRLIRANQPQHF.

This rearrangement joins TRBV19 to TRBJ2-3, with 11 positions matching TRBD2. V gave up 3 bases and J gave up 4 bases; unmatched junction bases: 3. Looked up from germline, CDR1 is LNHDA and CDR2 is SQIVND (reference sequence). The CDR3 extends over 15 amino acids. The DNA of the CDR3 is TGTGCCAGTAGTATGGGGACTAGCGGATCAGATACGCAGTATTTT. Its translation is CASSMGTSGSDTQYF.

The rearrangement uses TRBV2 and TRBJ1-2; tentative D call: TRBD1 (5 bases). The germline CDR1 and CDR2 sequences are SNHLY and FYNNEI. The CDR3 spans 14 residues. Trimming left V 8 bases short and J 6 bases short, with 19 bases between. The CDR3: CASEMETGLNGYTF. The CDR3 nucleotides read TGTGCCAGCGAGATGGAGACGGGGCTGAATGGCTACACCTTC.

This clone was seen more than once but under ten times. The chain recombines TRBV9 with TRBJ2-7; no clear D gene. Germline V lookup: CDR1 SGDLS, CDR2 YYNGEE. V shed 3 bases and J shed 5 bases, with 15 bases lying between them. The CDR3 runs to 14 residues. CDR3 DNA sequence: TGTGCCAGCAGCGCCTGGGCCTACAGCGACGAGCAGTACTTC. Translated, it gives CASSAWAYSDEQYF.

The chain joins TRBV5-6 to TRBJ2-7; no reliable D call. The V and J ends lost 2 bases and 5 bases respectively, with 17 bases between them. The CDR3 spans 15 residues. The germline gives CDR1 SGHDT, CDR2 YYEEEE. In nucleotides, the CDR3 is TGTGCCAGCAGCTTATCGGGCGCGGAGATCAACGAGCAGTACTTC. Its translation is CASSLSGAEINEQYF.

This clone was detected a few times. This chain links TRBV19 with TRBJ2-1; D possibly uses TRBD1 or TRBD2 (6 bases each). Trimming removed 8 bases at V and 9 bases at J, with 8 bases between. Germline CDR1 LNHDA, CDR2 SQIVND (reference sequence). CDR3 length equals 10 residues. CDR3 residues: CASEGGEQFF. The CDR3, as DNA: TGTGCCAGTGAGGGGGGTGAGCAGTTCTTC.

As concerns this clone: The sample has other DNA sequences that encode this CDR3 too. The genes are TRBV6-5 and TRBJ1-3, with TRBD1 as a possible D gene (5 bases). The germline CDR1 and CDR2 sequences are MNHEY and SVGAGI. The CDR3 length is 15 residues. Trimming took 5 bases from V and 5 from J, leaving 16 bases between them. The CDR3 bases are TGTGCCAGCAGTCCAACCCCGGGACGTAGAAACACCATATATTTT. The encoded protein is CASSPTPGRRNTIYF.

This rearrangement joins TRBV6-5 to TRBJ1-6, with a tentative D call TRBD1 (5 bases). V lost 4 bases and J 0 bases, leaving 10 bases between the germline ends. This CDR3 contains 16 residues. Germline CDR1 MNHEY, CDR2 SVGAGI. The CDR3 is CASSSPGLSYNSPLHF. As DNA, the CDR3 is TGTGCCAGCAGTTCCCCGGGGCTCTCCTATAATTCACCCCTCCACTTT.

The CDR3 loop reads CASGSRKAGTGTPFNYGYTF. The CDR3 DNA reads TGTGCTAGTGGTTCCCGTAAAGCCGGGACAGGGACTCCCTTTAACTATGGCTACACCTTC. This sequence joins TRBV12-5 and TRBJ1-2, with 9 nucleotides matching TRBD1. Per germline, CDR1 LGHNT and CDR2 FRNRAP. Unmatched junction bases numbered 19, after V lost 4 bases and J lost 1 base. The CDR3 consists of 20 residues.

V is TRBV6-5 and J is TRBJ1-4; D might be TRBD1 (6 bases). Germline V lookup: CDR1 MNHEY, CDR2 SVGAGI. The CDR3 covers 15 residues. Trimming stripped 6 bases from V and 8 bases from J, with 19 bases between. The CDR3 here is CASSRMVRGREKLFF. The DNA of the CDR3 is TGTGCCAGCAGCCGGATGGTACGGGGGCGGGAAAAACTGTTTTTT.

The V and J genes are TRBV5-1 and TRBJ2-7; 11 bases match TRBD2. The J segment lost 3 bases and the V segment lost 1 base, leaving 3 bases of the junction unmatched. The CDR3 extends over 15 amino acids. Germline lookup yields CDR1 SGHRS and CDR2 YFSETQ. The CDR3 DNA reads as TGCGCCAGCAGCTTGAGCCTAGCGGGGGGCTACGAGCAGTACTTC. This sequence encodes CASSLSLAGGYEQYF.

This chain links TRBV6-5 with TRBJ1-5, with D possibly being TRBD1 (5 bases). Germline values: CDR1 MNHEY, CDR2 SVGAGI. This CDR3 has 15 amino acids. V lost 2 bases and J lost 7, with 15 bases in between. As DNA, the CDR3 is TGTGCCAGCAGTTACGATAGGCAGGGAGGCCAGCCCCAGCATTTT. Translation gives CASSYDRQGGQPQHF.

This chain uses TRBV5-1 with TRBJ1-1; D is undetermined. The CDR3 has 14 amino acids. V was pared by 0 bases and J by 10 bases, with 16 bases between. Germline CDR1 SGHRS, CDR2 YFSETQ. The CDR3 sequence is CASSLGGTGRGAFF. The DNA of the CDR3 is TGCGCCAGCAGCTTGGGGGGAACTGGGCGAGGAGCTTTCTTT.